The 25 T cell receptor beta chains below all came from one sample that was sequenced in a study of monozygotic twins with inflammatory bowel disease. TCRdb re-called the 5' RACE reads, yielding one record per CDR3 amino acid sequence without DNA. In total, the table holds around 450,000 distinct CDR3 sequences. The specimen was blood. Source of these receptors: a human donor with ulcerative colitis or Crohn's disease, or a healthy co-twin of an affected twin (not recorded which).

The chain links TRBV4-1 to TRBJ2-1; the TCRdb D gene call, TRBD1, has no DNA to confirm it. CDR1 and CDR2 from the germline V gene are MGHRA and YSYEKL. The CDR3 covers 13 residues. CDR3 region: CASSQERPPAQFF.

The V call is TRBV19, the J call TRBJ1-2; as DNA is missing, the TRBD1 call by TCRdb cannot be tested. The CDR3 extends over 13 amino acids. Germline CDR1 LNHDA, CDR2 SQIVND (reference sequence). The CDR3 loop reads CASSLRGDYGYTF.

The chain carries TRBV27 and TRBJ2-5; TCRdb names TRBD2, which stays unverified in the absence of DNA. Germline V gene data show CDR1 as MNHEY and CDR2 as SMNVEV (reference sequence). This CDR3 is built from 14 residues. The CDR3: CASSFAGRGETQYF.

The gene calls are TRBV5-1 and TRBJ1-1; the TRBD1 assignment by TCRdb is unverifiable without DNA. The CDR3 length is 15 residues. The germline CDR1 and CDR2 sequences are SGHRS and YFSETQ. CDR3 sequence reads: CASSLGSGAGTEAFF.

The chain is built from TRBV2 and TRBJ2-3; as DNA is missing, the TRBD1 call by TCRdb cannot be tested. Germline V lookup: CDR1 SNHLY, CDR2 FYNNEI. The CDR3 runs to 12 residues. The CDR3 reads CASPPGEDTQYF.

CDR3 region: CASGVGGVLFF. This chain joins TRBV7-3 and TRBJ2-1; the TCRdb D gene call, TRBD2, has no DNA to confirm it. CDR3 length: 11 residues. CDR1 is SGHTA, CDR2 FQGTGA, per germline.

The gene calls are TRBV6-6 and TRBJ2-7; lacking DNA, the TRBD1 call made by TCRdb goes unchecked. Per the germline V gene, CDR1 is MNHNY and CDR2 is SVGAGI (reference sequence). The CDR3 runs 12 residues. The CDR3 sequence is CATGQGGHEQYF.

This sequence joins TRBV7-2 and TRBJ1-4; the D call from TCRdb, TRBD1, cannot be confirmed without DNA. Germline V CDR1 and CDR2: SGHTA, FQGNSA. The CDR3 has 12 amino acids. The CDR3 region is CASSADRVKLFF.

This chain joins TRBV7-3 and TRBJ2-2; TCRdb's assignment of TRBD2 cannot be checked, as there is no DNA. Germline V lookup: CDR1 SGHTA, CDR2 FQGTGA. The CDR3 runs to 19 residues. CDR3 loop: CASSLWLAGEDSEAGELFF.

V is TRBV6-1 and J is TRBJ2-2; the D call of TRBD1 rests on TCRdb alone, since no DNA is present to check it. This CDR3 is built from 14 residues. The germline CDR1 and CDR2 sequences are MNHNS and SASEGT. The CDR3 sequence: CATYPGGATGELFF.

V usage is TRBV2 and J usage is TRBJ2-1; TCRdb's D call, TRBD1, is unchecked because there is no DNA. Germline loops: CDR1 SNHLY, CDR2 FYNNEI. The CDR3 loop spans 13 amino acids. This CDR3 is CASSEDRGIEQFF.

This chain uses TRBV10-3 with TRBJ1-5; the D call from TCRdb, TRBD1, cannot be confirmed without DNA. Per germline, CDR1 ENHRY and CDR2 SYGVKD. CDR3 size: 13 residues. CDR3 loop: CAISEGGDQPQHF.

The CDR3 region is CSGRRGYEQYF. The chain combines TRBV29-1 with TRBJ2-7; TCRdb gives TRBD1 as the D gene, but with no DNA this cannot be confirmed. CDR3 length: 11 residues. Germline CDR1 SQVTM, CDR2 ANQGSEA.

The rearrangement uses TRBV20-1 and TRBJ2-7; there is no DNA to check the TCRdb D call of TRBD2. Per germline, CDR1 DFQATT and CDR2 SNEGSKA (reference sequence). This CDR3 has 12 amino acids. The CDR3 region is CTRQRANGEQYF.

J is TRBJ2-4 and V is TRBV3-1; TCRdb picks TRBD1, but there is no DNA to check that call. The CDR3 sequence is 18 residues long. The V gene's germline CDR1 is LGHDT and CDR2 YNNKEL (reference sequence). The CDR3 region is CASSREQGVRSAKNIQYF.

The chain joins TRBV10-3 to TRBJ2-2; no DNA is available, so the TRBD1 call from TCRdb remains unchecked. The CDR3 length is 13 residues. In germline, CDR1 is ENHRY, CDR2 SYGVKD. Here the CDR3 reads CAITRQGAGELFF.

The genes are TRBV5-5 and TRBJ2-3; TCRdb outputs TRBD2, but without DNA this stays unchecked. The CDR3 runs 16 residues. CDR1 and CDR2 (germline): SGHKS, YYEKEE (reference sequence). This CDR3 is CASSLSLAGRADTQYF.

V and J are TRBV20-1 and TRBJ2-6. Germline V gives CDR1 DFQATT, CDR2 SNEGSKA (reference sequence). The CDR3 spans 14 residues. The CDR3 sequence: CSASSVSGANVLTF.

The chain links TRBV2 to TRBJ2-1; TCRdb returns TRBD2, unconfirmable since there is no DNA. Germline loops: CDR1 SNHLY, CDR2 FYNNEI. The CDR3 covers 14 residues. CDR3 sequence: CASRREVPYNEQFF.

The gene calls are TRBV4-2 and TRBJ2-4; TCRdb's assignment of TRBD1 cannot be checked, as there is no DNA. Germline-derived CDR1 and CDR2 are LGHNA and YNFKEQ. The CDR3 has 16 residues. The CDR3: CASSHDLRGGKNIQYF.

V is TRBV4-3 and J is TRBJ1-1; the D call of TRBD1 rests on TCRdb alone, since no DNA is present to check it. This CDR3 is built from 18 residues. CDR1 LGHNA and CDR2 YSLEER come from the germline V gene. This CDR3 is CASSQDQPGTDLNTEAFF.

V usage is TRBV7-2 and J usage is TRBJ1-2. Germline CDR1 SGHTA, CDR2 FQGNSA. The CDR3 runs to 13 residues. CDR3: CASSFQPAYGYTF.

This chain uses TRBV6-5 with TRBJ2-7. Germline CDR1 MNHEY, CDR2 SVGAGI. This CDR3 spans 13 amino acids. The CDR3 region is CASSYQSSYEQYF.

This chain joins TRBV7-8 and TRBJ2-2; TCRdb indicates TRBD2, and absent DNA this call remains unverified. CDR3 length: 20 residues. Germline values: CDR1 SGHVS, CDR2 FQNEAQ. The CDR3 loop is CASSPYRGGRAGANTGELFF.

The chain joins TRBV5-1 to TRBJ2-5; the TRBD1 assignment by TCRdb is unverifiable without DNA. There are 13 residues in the CDR3. Germline CDR1 reads SGHRS; CDR2 reads YFSETQ. The CDR3 loop reads CASSPDRGKTQYF.